This T cell receptor (beta chain) was documented in a study of shared clonotypes between healthy human individuals. This CDR3 is 15 amino acids long. The germline gives CDR1 LNHDA, CDR2 SQIVND (reference sequence). The junction had 8 bases not matched to a gene; V was cut back by 3 bases and J by 6 bases. Libraries were prepared by immunoSEQ multiplex PCR; TCRdb keeps only in-frame clonotypes and omits some of them. Counted here are 150,000 to 200,000 clones, roughly 70% occurring once; the ten biggest clones make up 8% to 13%. The receptor was derived from a man aged 30-40 years in good health. Sequencing input: memory CD4+ T cells sorted from blood. Described subset: CD45RA-negative fraction. The chain combines TRBV19 with TRBJ2-7; TRBD2 agrees at 10 bases. The CDR3 bases are TGTGCCAGTAGTATCAAAGCGGGAGGGCCGGTCGAGCAGTACTTC. Amino acid sequence: CASSIKAGGPVEQYF.